This T cell receptor (beta chain) was identified in a study of radiation and T cells in renal cell carcinoma. Whole-study findings and limits: In blood, top tumor clones expanded by 2 weeks, shrinking by 4.

V was clipped by 2 bases and J by 12 bases; unmatched bases: 7. The germline V gene encodes CDR1 GTSNPN and CDR2 SVGIG (reference sequence). The CDR3 has 14 amino acids. This clone appeared a single time. Its target is unknown. Time point described: blood 4 weeks post-SBRT, at nephrectomy. Described treatment: 15 Gy SBRT to primary tumor, nephrectomy 4 weeks later. Nephrectomy followed 15 Gy stereotactic body radiation by 4 weeks. The tumor was a clear cell renal cell carcinoma. The method was immunoSEQ multiplex PCR; TCRdb's version includes in-frame clones alone and lacks a portion of them. The sample records about 170,000 clones, 88% being singletons.

The V gene is TRBV30, the J gene TRBJ2-1; 13 bases line up with TRBD2. This clonotype was obtained from a woman aged 45-59 years with renal cell carcinoma. The sample in question was blood, obtained from a patient whose treatment included radiotherapy and nephrectomy. CDR3: CAWSTSGGAFSQFF. CDR3 coding DNA: TGTGCCTGGAGTACTAGCGGGGGGGCTTTTTCGCAGTTCTTC.